A single sample is the source of the 29 T cell receptor beta chains below, sequenced in a study of neoadjuvant anti-PD-1 for oral cavity cancer. Libraries were prepared by immunoSEQ multiplex PCR; TCRdb keeps only in-frame clonotypes and omits some of them. Of tens of thousands of clones listed, about 83% were seen once; the top ten hold approximately 3.6%. This sample comprised PBMCs, obtained before nivolumab (anti-PD-1) treatment. Every receptor here comes from a person aged 40 to 85 with oral cavity squamous cell carcinoma.

The chain combines TRBV30 with TRBJ2-1, with D uncertain. Germline CDR1 is GTSNPN and CDR2 is SVGIG (reference sequence). The length of the CDR3 is 14 residues. V lost 4 bases and J 0 bases, leaving 10 bases between the germline ends. The CDR3 DNA follows: TGTGCCTGGACAGAGTCGAGCTCCTACAATGAGCAGTTCTTC. Encoded protein: CAWTESSSYNEQFF.

This clone was seen just once. The V call is TRBV5-1, the J call TRBJ2-3; weak D call: TRBD1 (5 bases). V lost 0 bases to trimming and J lost 2 bases, with 13 bases between them. The CDR3 length is 16 residues. CDR1 is SGHRS and CDR2 is YFSETQ in the germline V gene. CDR3 loop: CASSLDRQISTDTQYF. The CDR3 DNA reads TGCGCCAGCAGCTTGGACAGGCAAATCTCCACAGATACGCAGTATTTT.

The chain combines TRBV27 with TRBJ2-4, with TRBD2 matching 12 bases. After removal of 5 bases from V and 3 bases from J, the junction contained 8 bases not matched to a gene. CDR1 is MNHEY and CDR2 is SMNVEV in the germline V gene (reference sequence). The CDR3 runs 17 residues. DNA of the CDR3: TGTGCCAGCAGTGTACTACTAGCGGGGGGCCACAAAAACATTCAGTACTTC. It specifies CASSVLLAGGHKNIQYF.

The V call is TRBV30, the J call TRBJ2-7; 9 bases are a match to TRBD1. Germline V gene data show CDR1 as GTSNPN and CDR2 as SVGIG (reference sequence). Unmatched junction bases numbered 8, after V lost 2 bases and J lost 0 bases. The length of the CDR3 is 16 residues. The CDR3: CAWSLPGQGLSYEQYF. The CDR3 nucleotides read TGTGCCTGGAGTCTTCCGGGACAGGGACTCTCCTACGAGCAGTACTTC.

The rearrangement joins TRBV29-1 to TRBJ1-1; the D gene is possibly TRBD1 (6 bases). This CDR3 comprises 13 residues. CDR1 and CDR2 from the germline V gene are SQVTM and ANQGSEA. V shed 6 bases and J shed 4 bases, with 15 bases lying between them. The CDR3 nucleotides are TGCAGCGTGGGATCGACAGGAGTCACTGAAGCTTTCTTT. Amino acids: CSVGSTGVTEAFF. The full variable domain, rest sourced from reference TRBV29-1 and TRBJ1-1, is SAVISQKPSRDICQRGTSLTIQCQVDSQVTMMFWYRQQPGQSLTLIATANQGSEATYESGFVIDKFPISRPNLTFSTLTVSNMSPEDSSIYLCSVGSTGVTEAFFGQGTRLTVV.

The CDR3 DNA reads as TGTGCCAGCAGCTTAGAACAGTACAACTATGGCTACACCTTC. Translating it yields CASSLEQYNYGYTF. The chain recombines TRBV7-9 with TRBJ1-2, with D unresolved. The CDR3 has 14 amino acids. Per the germline V gene, CDR1 is SEHNR and CDR2 is FQNEAQ (reference sequence). The ends were cut back, 1 base at V and 2 bases at J, with 8 bases in the middle.

This chain links TRBV29-1 with TRBJ1-5; 7 bases map to TRBD1. The CDR3 extends over 15 amino acids. Germline V gene lookup returns CDR1 SQVTM and CDR2 ANQGSEA. Losses at the gene ends were 7 bases for V and 0 bases for J; bases not matched to a gene: 9. CDR3 in amino acids: CSEGALPYSNQPQHF. The CDR3 nucleotides read TGCAGCGAGGGGGCACTCCCGTATAGCAATCAGCCCCAGCATTTT.

The chain joins TRBV28 to TRBJ1-1, with TRBD1 as a possible D gene (6 bases). Deletions cut 4 bases from V and 3 bases from J, with 12 bases between. CDR1 and CDR2 from the germline V gene are MDHEN and SYDVKM. This CDR3 contains 14 residues. The CDR3 loop reads CASSYKGGDTEAFF. The CDR3 DNA sequence: TGTGCCAGCAGTTATAAGGGGGGTGACACTGAAGCTTTCTTT.

Note on this clone: The junction shows a germline mismatch at one end, possibly a read error. V and J are TRBV7-7 and TRBJ2-7, with no clear D. CDR3 size: 14 residues. The germline V gene has CDR1 SSHAT and CDR2 FNYEAQ (reference sequence). The CDR3: CASSLRGGDGEQYF. As DNA, the CDR3 is TGTGCTAGCAGCTTACGTGGTGGGGATGGTGAGCAGTACTTC.

The chain carries TRBV28 and TRBJ2-7, with D unresolved. V lost 3 bases, J lost 6 bases, and 12 bases lay in between. Per the germline V gene, CDR1 is MDHEN and CDR2 is SYDVKM. This CDR3 spans 13 amino acids. CDR3 sequence: CASSFPSYSEQYF. CDR3 DNA: TGTGCCAGCAGTTTTCCCAGCTATAGCGAGCAGTACTTC.

The J gene is TRBJ1-2, the V gene TRBV5-1; weak D call: TRBD1 (6 bases). The CDR3 is 14 amino acids. Trimming removed 4 bases from V and 8 bases from J, with 18 bases in between. CDR1 is SGHRS, CDR2 YFSETQ, per germline. CDR3 in DNA: TGCGCCAGCAGCGCAAACCGGGACATTGGCGGCTACACCTTC. Translated, it gives CASSANRDIGGYTF.

The chain joins TRBV5-5 to TRBJ2-6; TRBD2 is a possible D gene (6 bases). The CDR3 loop spans 16 amino acids. Trimming stripped 4 bases from V and 0 bases from J, with 11 bases between. The germline V gene has CDR1 SGHKS and CDR2 YYEKEE (reference sequence). The CDR3 protein is CASSLGGVSGANVLTF. The CDR3, as DNA: TGTGCCAGCAGCCTTGGAGGGGTCTCTGGGGCCAACGTCCTGACTTTC.

The chain couples TRBV5-1 to TRBJ2-5; TRBD2 agrees at 12 bases. Germline values: CDR1 SGHRS, CDR2 YFSETQ. The V segment lost 5 bases and the J segment 2 bases; nucleotides outside the gene matches: 4. The CDR3 has 15 residues. CDR3 in DNA: TGCGCCAGCAGAAGACTAGCGGGGGCGCAAGAGACCCAGTACTTC. It specifies CASRRLAGAQETQYF.

This chain links TRBV2 with TRBJ1-3, with 8 bases aligning to TRBD1. This CDR3 is built from 13 residues. Germline V gene lookup returns CDR1 SNHLY and CDR2 FYNNEI. With 6 bases clipped from V and 4 bases from J, the junction kept 2 bases outside the gene matches. The CDR3 reads CASRQGVGNTIYF. In nucleotides, the CDR3 is TGTGCCAGCAGACAGGGGGTCGGAAACACCATATATTTT.

This clone was picked up one time. The gene calls are TRBV10-3 and TRBJ1-5; 10 bases align to TRBD1. Per germline, CDR1 ENHRY and CDR2 SYGVKD. V trimming: 8 bases; J trimming: 3 bases; junction bases outside the gene matches: 4. This CDR3 is 14 amino acids long. The CDR3 DNA is TGTGCCATCGGGGGACAGGGGCCCAATCAGCCCCAGCATTTT. The encoded protein is CAIGGQGPNQPQHF.

This chain joins TRBV5-4 and TRBJ2-1; 8 nucleotides align to TRBD1. Germline assignment: CDR1 SGHNT and CDR2 YYREEE (reference sequence). V was pared by 5 bases and J by 6 bases, with 10 bases of the junction left unmatched. The CDR3 is made up of 15 amino acids. This CDR3 reads CASRAGQGSGNEQFF. The CDR3 DNA reads as TGTGCCAGCAGGGCTGGACAGGGAAGCGGCAATGAGCAGTTCTTC.

This clone was seen more than once but under ten times. This CDR3 is CASSFGAGLEAFF. In DNA form, the CDR3 reads TGTGCCAGCAGTTTTGGGGCAGGGCTCGAAGCTTTCTTT. V and J are TRBV27 and TRBJ1-1; possibly TRBD1 for D (5 bases). This CDR3 has 13 amino acids. The germline V gene has CDR1 MNHEY and CDR2 SMNVEV (reference sequence). With 3 bases removed from V and 8 bases from J, the gap between germline ends came to 13 bases.

This clone has only one observation. This chain links TRBV11-2 with TRBJ2-2; D not certain. V dropped 5 bases and J dropped 3 bases, with 10 bases sitting between them. This CDR3 comprises 14 residues. Germline CDR1 SGHAT, CDR2 FQNNGV. The DNA for the CDR3 is TGTGCCAGCAGCGTTCGCCGCTACACCGGGGAGCTGTTTTTT. Its protein is CASSVRRYTGELFF.

The chain employs TRBV6-6 and TRBJ1-5; weak D call: TRBD1 (5 bases). V lost 0 bases, J lost 7 bases, and 13 bases lay in between. The CDR3 loop spans 15 amino acids. From germline, CDR1 is MNHNY and CDR2 SVGAGI (reference sequence). The CDR3 region has the DNA TGTGCCAGCAGTTACTCGGAATCAGGGTGGCAGCCCCAGCATTTT. It specifies CASSYSESGWQPQHF.

This clone was recorded only once. V usage is TRBV11-3 and J usage is TRBJ2-2; D is uncertain. V lost 6 bases and J lost 5, with 10 bases in between. The CDR3 runs 13 residues. Germline CDR1 reads SGHNT; CDR2 reads YENEEA. The CDR3 sequence: CASRGEWTGELFF. The CDR3 nucleotides are TGTGCCAGCAGGGGTGAATGGACCGGGGAGCTGTTTTTT.

This sequence joins TRBV27 and TRBJ2-7; D remains ambiguous. The germline gives CDR1 MNHEY, CDR2 SMNVEV (reference sequence). V shed 7 bases and J shed 11 bases, with 6 bases lying between them. CDR3 length: 8 amino acids. The CDR3 region is CASTRKYF. The CDR3 coding sequence is TGTGCCAGCACCCGCAAGTACTTC.

This chain connects TRBV6-5 to TRBJ1-2; D is undetermined. The germline V gene has CDR1 MNHEY and CDR2 SVGAGI. The CDR3 length is 13 residues. V was clipped by 5 bases and J by 2 bases, with 9 bases between them. The CDR3 DNA sequence: TGTGCCAGCAGTCCGGCCCTCAACTATGGCTACACCTTC. Its translation is CASSPALNYGYTF.

This clone was seen a handful of times. The V and J genes are TRBV6-6 and TRBJ2-7, with no clear D. The V gene's germline CDR1 is MNHNY and CDR2 SVGAGI (reference sequence). V lost 9 bases to trimming and J lost 0 bases, with 9 bases between them. CDR3 size: 12 residues. The CDR3 sequence is CASTPSSYEQYF. CDR3 nucleotides: TGTGCCAGTACCCCGAGCTCCTACGAGCAGTACTTC.

The chain recombines TRBV10-2 with TRBJ2-1, with 9 nucleotides matching TRBD2. Germline CDR1 is WSHSY and CDR2 is SAAADI. With V trimmed by 6 bases and J by 6 bases, 21 bases remained unmatched. This CDR3 spans 19 amino acids. CDR3 protein: CASSYSLAGNLPSRNEQFF. Written as DNA, the CDR3 is TGCGCCAGCAGCTATTCCCTAGCGGGGAACCTCCCGTCGCGCAATGAGCAGTTCTTC.

The chain couples TRBV9 to TRBJ1-6; the match to TRBD1 covers 7 bases. Losses at the gene ends were 2 bases for V and 6 bases for J; bases not matched to a gene: 2. CDR1 and CDR2 (germline): SGDLS, YYNGEE. The CDR3 is 14 amino acids. This CDR3 is CASSVGTVNSPLHF. DNA of the CDR3: TGTGCCAGCAGCGTCGGGACAGTTAATTCACCCCTCCACTTT.

The V gene is TRBV4-1, the J gene TRBJ1-3; TRBD1 might be the D (6 bases). Trimming left V 6 bases short and J 7 bases short, with 22 bases between. CDR3 length equals 16 residues. The germline V gene encodes CDR1 MGHRA and CDR2 YSYEKL. The CDR3 sequence is CASRLGQYQWGNTIYF. In DNA form, the CDR3 reads TGCGCCAGCAGACTTGGACAGTACCAATGGGGCAACACCATATATTTT.

This clone was counted between two and nine times. The chain has TRBV6-5 and TRBJ2-5; the D is unclear. V was clipped by 2 bases and J by 0 bases, with 13 bases between them. Germline V lookup: CDR1 MNHEY, CDR2 SVGAGI. This CDR3 spans 16 amino acids. The CDR3 bases are TGTGCCAGCAGTTACAATTACAATTCGTACCAAGAGACCCAGTACTTC. Its translation is CASSYNYNSYQETQYF.

This chain uses TRBV2 with TRBJ2-1; 9 positions agree with TRBD2. Trimming took 8 bases from V and 6 from J; bases not matched to a gene: 5. The length of the CDR3 is 13 residues. Germline values: CDR1 SNHLY, CDR2 FYNNEI. The CDR3 DNA reads as TGTGCCAGCGATCTAGCGGGGATCAATGAGCAGTTCTTC. Translated, it gives CASDLAGINEQFF.

This chain uses TRBV15 with TRBJ1-3; 8 bases match TRBD1. This CDR3 has 17 residues. Trimming cost V 1 base and J 0 bases; bases outside gene matches: 5. Germline CDR1 is LNHNV and CDR2 is YYDKDF (reference sequence). CDR3 sequence: CATSRVGQASSGNTIYF. The CDR3 nucleotides read TGTGCCACCAGCAGAGTGGGACAGGCGAGCTCTGGAAACACCATATATTTT.